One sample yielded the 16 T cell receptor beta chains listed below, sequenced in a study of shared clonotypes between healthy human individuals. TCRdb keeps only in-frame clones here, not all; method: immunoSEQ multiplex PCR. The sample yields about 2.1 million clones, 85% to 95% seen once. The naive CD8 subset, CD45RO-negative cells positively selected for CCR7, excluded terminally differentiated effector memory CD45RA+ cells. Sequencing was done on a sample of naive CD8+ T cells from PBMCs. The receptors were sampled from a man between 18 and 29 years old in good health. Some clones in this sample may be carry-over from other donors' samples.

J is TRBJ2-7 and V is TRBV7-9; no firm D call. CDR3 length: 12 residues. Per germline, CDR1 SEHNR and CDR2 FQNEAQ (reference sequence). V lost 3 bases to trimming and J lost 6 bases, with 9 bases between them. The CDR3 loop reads CASSFEGGEQYF. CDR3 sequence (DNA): TGTGCCAGCAGCTTTGAAGGTGGCGAGCAGTACTTC.

Here the CDR3 reads CASSLSAVGPQHF. For the CDR3, the DNA is TGTGCCAGCAGTTTATCGGCGGTGGGGCCCCAGCATTTT. The rearrangement uses TRBV28 and TRBJ1-5; D is unresolved. Looked up from germline, CDR1 is MDHEN and CDR2 is SYDVKM. The CDR3 is 13 residues long. V was clipped by 1 base and J by 9 bases, with 10 bases between them.

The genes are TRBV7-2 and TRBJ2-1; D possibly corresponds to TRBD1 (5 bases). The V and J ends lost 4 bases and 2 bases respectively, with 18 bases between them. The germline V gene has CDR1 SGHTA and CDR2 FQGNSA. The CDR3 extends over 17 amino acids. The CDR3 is CASSSPTDLATYNEQFF. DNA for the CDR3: TGTGCCAGCAGCTCTCCGACAGATTTAGCAACCTACAATGAGCAGTTCTTC.

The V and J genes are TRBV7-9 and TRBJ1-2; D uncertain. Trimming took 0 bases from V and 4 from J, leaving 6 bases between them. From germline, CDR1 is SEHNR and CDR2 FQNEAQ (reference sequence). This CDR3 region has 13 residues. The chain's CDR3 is CASSLALAYGYTF. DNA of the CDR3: TGTGCCAGCAGCTTAGCACTTGCCTATGGCTACACCTTC.

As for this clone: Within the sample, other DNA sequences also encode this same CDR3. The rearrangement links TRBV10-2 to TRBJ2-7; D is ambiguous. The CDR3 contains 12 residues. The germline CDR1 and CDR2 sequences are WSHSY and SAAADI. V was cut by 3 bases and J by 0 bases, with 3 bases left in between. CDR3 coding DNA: TGCGCCAGCAGTGACATCTCCTACGAGCAGTACTTC. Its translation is CASSDISYEQYF.

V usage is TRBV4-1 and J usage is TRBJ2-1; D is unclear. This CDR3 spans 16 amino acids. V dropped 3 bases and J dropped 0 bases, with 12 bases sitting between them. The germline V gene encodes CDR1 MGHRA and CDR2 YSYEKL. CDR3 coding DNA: TGCGCCAGCAGCCAGCCCACGTTAAGCTCCTACAATGAGCAGTTCTTC. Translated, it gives CASSQPTLSSYNEQFF.

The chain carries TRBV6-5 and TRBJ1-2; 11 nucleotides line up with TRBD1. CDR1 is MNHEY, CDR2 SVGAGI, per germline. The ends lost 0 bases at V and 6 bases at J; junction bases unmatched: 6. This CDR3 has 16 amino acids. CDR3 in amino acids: CASSYSGQGAPHGYTF. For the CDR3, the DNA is TGTGCCAGCAGTTACTCCGGACAGGGGGCCCCTCATGGCTACACCTTC.

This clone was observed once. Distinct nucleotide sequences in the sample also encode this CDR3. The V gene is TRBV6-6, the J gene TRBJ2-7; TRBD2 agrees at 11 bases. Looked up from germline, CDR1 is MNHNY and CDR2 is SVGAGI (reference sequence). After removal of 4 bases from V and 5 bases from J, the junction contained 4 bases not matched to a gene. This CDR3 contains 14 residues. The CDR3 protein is CASSFLAGGDEQYF. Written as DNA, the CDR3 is TGTGCCAGCAGTTTTCTAGCGGGAGGCGACGAGCAGTACTTC.

CDR3 DNA: TGTGCCAGCAGAAAAGGTTCTCACTACGAGCAGTACTTC. Its translation: CASRKGSHYEQYF. The genes are TRBV28 and TRBJ2-7; D gene ambiguous. V shed 6 bases and J shed 3 bases, with 12 bases lying between them. The germline V gene has CDR1 MDHEN and CDR2 SYDVKM. The CDR3 contains 13 residues.

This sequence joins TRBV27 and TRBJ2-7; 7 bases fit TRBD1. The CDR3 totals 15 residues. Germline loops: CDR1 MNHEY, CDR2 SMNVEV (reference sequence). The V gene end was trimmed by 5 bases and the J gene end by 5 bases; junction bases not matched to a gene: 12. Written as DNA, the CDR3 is TGTGCCAGCAGTCCCTCCCGACAGGGAGTCCACGAGCAGTACTTC. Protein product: CASSPSRQGVHEQYF.

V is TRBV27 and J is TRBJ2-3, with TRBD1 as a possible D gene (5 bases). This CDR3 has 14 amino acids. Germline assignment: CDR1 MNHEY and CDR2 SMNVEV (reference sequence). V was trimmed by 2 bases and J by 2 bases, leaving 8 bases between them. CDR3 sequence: CASSLIGATDTQYF. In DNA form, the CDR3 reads TGTGCCAGCAGTTTAATTGGGGCCACAGATACGCAGTATTTT.

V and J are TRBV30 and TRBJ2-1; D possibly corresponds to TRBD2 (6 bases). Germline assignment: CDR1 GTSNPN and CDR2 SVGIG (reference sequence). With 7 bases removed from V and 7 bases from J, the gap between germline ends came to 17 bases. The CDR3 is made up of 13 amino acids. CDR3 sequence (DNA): TGTGCCTCGCGGGGACCTAAGGGTAATGAGCAGTTCTTC. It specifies CASRGPKGNEQFF.

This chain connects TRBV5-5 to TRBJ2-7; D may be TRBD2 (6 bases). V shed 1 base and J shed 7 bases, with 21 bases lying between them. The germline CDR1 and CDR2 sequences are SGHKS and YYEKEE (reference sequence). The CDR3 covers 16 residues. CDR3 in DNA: TGTGCCAGCAGCTTGACCTGGCGGGACCGTCCGGGGGAGCAGTACTTC. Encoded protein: CASSLTWRDRPGEQYF.

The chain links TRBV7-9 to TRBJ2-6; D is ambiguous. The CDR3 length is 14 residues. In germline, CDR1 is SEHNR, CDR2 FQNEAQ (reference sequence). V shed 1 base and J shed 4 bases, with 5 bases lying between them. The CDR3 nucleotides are TGTGCCAGCAGCTTAGTTTGGGGGGCCAACGTCCTGACTTTC. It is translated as CASSLVWGANVLTF.

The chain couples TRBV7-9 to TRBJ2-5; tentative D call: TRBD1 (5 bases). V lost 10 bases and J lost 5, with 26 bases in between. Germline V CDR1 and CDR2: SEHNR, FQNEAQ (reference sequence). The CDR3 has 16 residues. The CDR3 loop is CATQTDFPTVGETQYF. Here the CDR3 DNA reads TGTGCCACCCAAACCGACTTCCCGACAGTAGGGGAGACCCAGTACTTC.

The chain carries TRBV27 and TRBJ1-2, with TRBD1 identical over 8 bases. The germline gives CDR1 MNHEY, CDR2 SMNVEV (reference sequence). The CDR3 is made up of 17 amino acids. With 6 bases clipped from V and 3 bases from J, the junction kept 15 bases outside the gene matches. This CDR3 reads CASSSTGEDHDYYGYTF. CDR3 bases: TGTGCCAGCAGCTCGACAGGGGAGGATCACGACTACTATGGCTACACCTTC.